This T cell receptor beta chain was identified in a study of post-analysis software for immune sequencing data (dated by TCRdb to between 2015 and 2016). For the wider study: Disease courses on record covered relapsing-remitting, secondary progressive and progressive-relapsing multiple sclerosis, though some patients had no subtype annotation. The patient repertoires were set against 11 previously published healthy control repertoires from donors whose ages ranged from roughly 6 to 27 years. A subset of samples was prepared in parallel using single-end sample barcoding, then pooled and co-amplified after Illumina adapter ligation.

Library prep was done by PCR. TCRdb names Illumina HiSeq 2500 as the instrument used. Unique molecular identifiers were incorporated into TCR beta cDNA libraries to reduce PCR and sequencing biases. Some 500,000 cDNA molecules were obtained for every 1 to 10 million input T cells, so each molecule roughly corresponded to one T cell. The same protocol used for the earlier healthy control dataset was applied to prepare and sequence the patient libraries. Samples belonging to the same batch were prepared together, multiplexed and sequenced on a shared HiSeq lane. The authors processed their data as follows. Raw barcoded reads were processed with MIGEC, discarding single-read molecular identifier groups before consensus assembly and CDR3 extraction. Clonotype tables were post-analysed with VDJtools, and diversity was normalized by down-sampling all datasets to the smallest sample size. To correct batch-related cross-sample contamination, repertoire overlap clustering matched CDR3 amino acid sequences but not nucleotide sequences. The public reads were quality trimmed at Q25 with fastp and then assembled into clones with MiXCR by TCRdb, keeping productive beta chains. CDR3 protein duplicates are merged, each entry listing the most common genes and DNA. The V and J calls and clone size are TCRdb's, not the authors'. The sample table holds approximately 660,000 distinct CDR3 sequences, of which 55% to 60% were seen once. The top ten hold around 11% of the sample.

About this clonotype itself: What antigen it recognizes has not been identified. Per-base quality was not reported, and no clone a single base away is much larger than it.

To demonstrate the VDJtools post-analysis software, TCR beta repertoires were profiled from the peripheral blood of 13 young patients with multiple sclerosis. The patients with multiple sclerosis were children and adolescents between 6 and 15 years of age. Overall results and qualifications from the work: Significantly lower normalized Chao1 diversity was found in multiple sclerosis patients than in controls, suggesting substantial peripheral T-cell clonal expansion. The multiple sclerosis patient group was slightly younger than the control group. Strong co-clustering of samples prepared in the same batch was shown by direct clustering with F measure, prompting a batch-effect correction.

The receptor comes from a girl aged 2-10 years with multiple sclerosis. The material sequenced was blood.

At the DNA level, the sequence is TGCGCCAGCAGCCAAGATGGAAAGGGGGCAGATACGCAGTATTTT. It translates as CASSQDGKGADTQYF. This chain joins TRBV4-3 to TRBJ2-3; possibly the D gene is TRBD1, per 6 matching bases. The CDR3 numbers 15 residues from cysteine through phenylalanine. Only the CDR3 DNA is retained, 45 bases long and in frame from the first base. CDR1 and CDR2, per the germline V gene, are LGHNA and YSLEER. V is reduced by 0 bases and J by 4 bases, leaving a spacing of 11 bases between them.